The 18 T cell receptor beta chains below were found in one sample sequenced in a study of cytomegalovirus exposure and HLA in healthy donors. The study ran its PCR with 60 Vbeta and 13 Jbeta primers. Sequencing was performed with immunoSEQ multiplex PCR; in TCRdb, only in-frame clones are kept and a portion is missing. The sample includes around 63,000 clones, 70% to 90% of them seen just once. Sequenced input: PBMCs. The receptors derive from a young woman in good health and CMV-seronegative.

This clone was found a few times. The gene calls are TRBV29-1 and TRBJ2-2; 9 bases map to TRBD1. This CDR3 is 13 amino acids long. Looked up from germline, CDR1 is SQVTM and CDR2 is ANQGSEA. V shed 7 bases and J 5 bases; nucleotides not matched to a gene: 5. The CDR3 nucleotides are TGCAGCGCCGGGACAGGGCGGACCGGGGAGCTGTTTTTT. This codes for CSAGTGRTGELFF.

This clone was recorded a few times. The V gene is TRBV7-2, the J gene TRBJ2-7; a weak D match, TRBD2 (5 bases). With 1 base removed from V and 7 bases from J, the gap between germline ends came to 14 bases. Germline V CDR1 and CDR2: SGHTA, FQGNSA. The CDR3 loop spans 14 amino acids. CDR3 sequence reads: CASSLVGDLGEQYF. The CDR3 nucleotides read TGTGCCAGCAGCTTAGTCGGGGATCTAGGGGAGCAGTACTTC. Full variable domain (rest looked up from reference TRBV7-2 and TRBJ2-7): GAGVSQSPSNKVTEKGKDVELRCDPISGHTALYWYRQSLGQGLEFLIYFQGNSAPDKSGLPSDRFSAERTGGSVSTLTIQRTQQEDSAVYLCASSLVGDLGEQYFGPGTRLTVT.

The V gene is TRBV27, the J gene TRBJ2-7; 10 bases line up with TRBD1. CDR3 length: 14 residues. V dropped 7 bases and J dropped 0; count of bases not matched to a gene: 3. CDR1 and CDR2 (germline): MNHEY, SMNVEV (reference sequence). CDR3 in DNA: TGTGCCAGCAAAAGGACAGGGGGCTCCTACGAGCAGTACTTC. Amino acid sequence: CASKRTGGSYEQYF.

This chain uses TRBV19 with TRBJ2-5; 8 nucleotides match TRBD1. V lost 0 bases to trimming and J lost 2 bases; unmatched junction nucleotides: 5. The CDR3 runs 16 residues. Germline values: CDR1 LNHDA, CDR2 SQIVND (reference sequence). The CDR3 loop is CASSIEYGTGQETQYF. DNA of the CDR3: TGTGCCAGTAGTATAGAGTACGGGACAGGACAAGAGACCCAGTACTTC.

The V gene is TRBV29-1, the J gene TRBJ2-1; D gene uncertain. This CDR3 is built from 14 residues. Germline values: CDR1 SQVTM, CDR2 ANQGSEA. The germline V and J ends were trimmed by 3 bases and 0 bases, with 9 bases remaining between them. In nucleotides, the CDR3 is TGCAGCGTTGACGTTTCCAGCTCCTACAATGAGCAGTTCTTC. Translation: CSVDVSSSYNEQFF.

This chain connects TRBV4-3 to TRBJ2-1; 10 positions match TRBD2. The germline gives CDR1 LGHNA, CDR2 YSLEER. The trim removed 2 bases at V and 7 bases at J, leaving 14 bases unmatched. The CDR3 extends over 18 amino acids. The DNA of the CDR3 is TGCGCCAGCAGCCAAAGTGTCGTTAGCGGGGGGTTTTCGAATGAGCAGTTCTTC. This sequence encodes CASSQSVVSGGFSNEQFF.

This chain connects TRBV6-5 to TRBJ2-1; tentatively, D is TRBD1 (6 bases). The CDR3 runs to 14 residues. V was clipped by 0 bases and J by 5 bases, with 8 bases between them. Germline CDR1 is MNHEY and CDR2 is SVGAGI. CDR3 DNA: TGTGCCAGCAGTTACTCGGGGGCGGACAATGAGCAGTTCTTC. Protein product: CASSYSGADNEQFF.

The V and J genes are TRBV27 and TRBJ2-5, with D perhaps TRBD1 (6 bases). Trimming took 4 bases from V and 2 from J, leaving 8 bases between them. This CDR3 has 13 residues. The V gene's germline CDR1 is MNHEY and CDR2 SMNVEV (reference sequence). The CDR3 sequence is CASSYDRQETQYF. The CDR3 coding sequence is TGTGCCAGCAGTTACGACAGGCAAGAGACCCAGTACTTC.

This clone was observed once. The CDR3 is CASSLDSRATYEQYF. The CDR3 region has the DNA TGTGCCAGCAGCCTTGACAGCAGGGCGACCTACGAGCAGTACTTC. V and J are TRBV5-4 and TRBJ2-7, with D possibly matching TRBD1 (5 bases). Per germline, CDR1 SGHNT and CDR2 YYREEE (reference sequence). Trimming took 4 bases from V and 2 from J, leaving 16 bases between them. This CDR3 is 15 amino acids long.

The chain recombines TRBV6-5 with TRBJ2-7; tentative D call: TRBD2 (5 bases). The germline V gene encodes CDR1 MNHEY and CDR2 SVGAGI. The V end lost 6 bases, the J end lost 2 bases, and 8 bases lay between the germline ends. This CDR3 spans 12 amino acids. This CDR3 is CASRTGAYEQYF. In DNA, the CDR3 is TGTGCCAGCAGAACCGGGGCCTACGAGCAGTACTTC.

Remarks on this clone: Sequence at one end of the junction differs from germline and may be a read error. The chain uses TRBV2 and TRBJ2-3; 8 nucleotides match TRBD1. This CDR3 has 13 residues. Germline CDR1 SNHLY, CDR2 FYNNEI. CDR3 DNA: TGTGTCAGCAGTCGTCAGGGGGCCGGTACGCAGTATTTT. Translation: CVSSRQGAGTQYF.

V usage is TRBV13 and J usage is TRBJ2-1; 8 nucleotides align to TRBD2. V dropped 4 bases and J dropped 2; count of bases not matched to a gene: 4. The CDR3 sequence is 15 residues long. The germline CDR1 and CDR2 sequences are PRHDT and FYEKMQ (reference sequence). The chain's CDR3 is CASSSLGGAYNEQFF. CDR3 DNA: TGTGCCAGCAGCTCCCTCGGGGGGGCCTACAATGAGCAGTTCTTC. The full variable domain, with the rest looked up from reference TRBV13 and TRBJ2-1, is AAGVIQSPRHLIKEKRETATLKCYPIPRHDTVYWYQQGPGQDPQFLISFYEKMQSDKGSIPDRFSAQQFSDYHSELNMSSLELGDSALYFCASSSLGGAYNEQFFGPGTRLTVL.

V gene TRBV2 combines with J gene TRBJ2-3; TRBD2 matches at 8 bases. Trimming cost V 7 bases and J 4 bases; bases outside gene matches: 10. Germline assignment: CDR1 SNHLY and CDR2 FYNNEI. The CDR3 has 15 amino acids. The CDR3 DNA reads TGTGCCAGCACCGAGACTAGCGAAACGTCAGATACGCAGTATTTT. Its protein is CASTETSETSDTQYF.

The chain has TRBV27 and TRBJ1-1; D not resolved. The germline V gene encodes CDR1 MNHEY and CDR2 SMNVEV (reference sequence). There are 15 residues in the CDR3. The germline V and J ends were trimmed by 0 bases and 3 bases, with 11 bases remaining between them. The CDR3 nucleotides are TGTGCCAGCAGTTTATCGGAGGGATTGGACACTGAAGCTTTCTTT. Residues: CASSLSEGLDTEAFF.

V usage is TRBV6-5 and J usage is TRBJ2-1; the match to TRBD1 covers 9 bases. Germline CDR1 and CDR2: MNHEY and SVGAGI. V gave up 4 bases and J gave up 5 bases; unmatched junction bases: 9. This CDR3 region has 16 residues. The CDR3 loop reads CASSSLRTGANNEQFF. CDR3 DNA sequence: TGTGCCAGCAGTTCCCTACGGACAGGGGCGAACAATGAGCAGTTCTTC.

J is TRBJ2-2 and V is TRBV5-1; 10 positions agree with TRBD1. This CDR3 contains 15 residues. Per the germline V gene, CDR1 is SGHRS and CDR2 is YFSETQ. V gave up 6 bases and J gave up 4 bases; unmatched junction bases: 6. The CDR3 DNA follows: TGCGCCAGCACGTTGCGACAGGGGGCCACCGGGGAGCTGTTTTTT. Amino acids: CASTLRQGATGELFF.

This clone was observed a handful of times. This CDR3 is CASALTGSNQPQHF. The CDR3 DNA reads as TGCGCCAGCGCGCTTACAGGGAGCAATCAGCCCCAGCATTTT. This rearrangement joins TRBV10-2 to TRBJ1-5; perhaps TRBD1 as D (6 bases). The length of the CDR3 is 14 residues. Germline V CDR1 and CDR2: WSHSY, SAAADI. Trimming cost V 8 bases and J 1 base, with 12 bases left between them.

This chain links TRBV6-5 with TRBJ2-5, with D tentatively TRBD2 (6 bases). CDR3 size: 14 residues. In germline, CDR1 is MNHEY, CDR2 SVGAGI. V lost 6 bases and J 1 base, leaving 12 bases between the germline ends. CDR3 in DNA: TGTGCCAGCAGCCCCCGCGGGGTCCAAGAGACCCAGTACTTC. It yields the protein CASSPRGVQETQYF.